Listed below are T cell receptor beta chains from one sample, sequenced in a study of vaccination effects on CD4 cells after COVID-19. This table comes from immunoSEQ multiplex PCR, and its TCRdb copy is limited to in-frame clones, with some not included. The sample yields approximately 30,000 clones, under 85% seen once. No cognate antigen is known for these TCRs. Sequences were derived from CD4+ T cells from PBMCs cultured with SARS-CoV-2 spike peptides, sampled before COVID-19 vaccination. Every receptor here comes from a human donor who received a COVID-19 vaccine. The CDR3 runs from the conserved cysteine through the conserved F or W. A D gene is named only where the DNA matches it firmly. Size tells how often a clone was seen (once, few, many) or the class of an expanded clone, and some rows leave it out.

clone_size	d_call	j_call	v_call	cdr3_aa	cdr3_nt
NA	NA	TRBJ1-6	TRBV6-5	CASTGPLVPLHF	TGTGCCAGCACAGGGCCCCTTGTACCCCTCCACTTT
NA	NA	TRBJ1-1	TRBV7-2	CASSLAPANTEAFF	TGTGCCAGCAGCTTAGCGCCAGCCAACACTGAAGCTTTCTTT
NA	NA	TRBJ2-2	TRBV7-9	CASSSRDRNTGELFF	TGTGCCAGCAGCTCCCGCGACAGGAACACCGGGGAGCTGTTTTTT
once	NA	TRBJ2-2	TRBV18	CASLRQTQNTGELFF	TGTGCCAGCTTACGACAGACTCAGAACACCGGGGAGCTGTTTTTT
NA	NA	TRBJ2-7	TRBV21-1	CASSKVKWGSAYEQYF	TGTGCCAGCAGCAAAGTTAAATGGGGAAGCGCCTACGAGCAGTACTTC
few	NA	TRBJ1-1	TRBV5-5	CASSLEPQGGTEAFF	TGTGCCAGCAGCTTGGAACCACAGGGAGGAACTGAAGCTTTCTTT
NA	NA	TRBJ2-3	TRBV11-3	CASSLEVHSDTQYF	TGTGCCAGCAGCTTAGAGGTCCACTCAGATACGCAGTATTTT
few	NA	TRBJ1-5	TRBV19	CASSRDGGGFSNQPQHF	TGTGCCAGTAGCCGGGACGGGGGGGGTTTTAGCAATCAGCCCCAGCATTTT
NA	NA	TRBJ1-2	TRBV4-2	CASSQAMGLEDGYTF	TGTGCCAGCAGCCAAGCTATGGGCCTCGAGGATGGCTACACCTTC
NA	TRBD2	TRBJ2-7	TRBV18	CASSPTRGGLYEQYF	TGTGCCAGCTCACCAACGCGGGGGGGCCTGTACGAGCAGTACTTC
once	NA	TRBJ2-7	TRBV19	CASSMAGKTYEQYF	TGTGCCAGTAGTATGGCAGGGAAGACCTACGAGCAGTACTTC
NA	NA	TRBJ1-1	TRBV12-2	CASRSTPF	TGTGCAAGTCGCTCCACACCTTTT
NA	NA	TRBJ1-1	TRBV6-6	CASTTYQTMNTEAFF	TGTGCCAGCACGACCTACCAGACCATGAACACTGAAGCTTTCTTT
NA	NA	TRBJ2-1	TRBV6-2/TRBV6-3	CASSRDSRSPYNEQFF	TGTGCCAGCAGCAGGGACTCCCGGTCGCCTTACAATGAGCAGTTCTTC
NA	NA	TRBJ2-2	TRBV7-9	CASSLGLVTGELFF	TGTGCCAGCAGCTTAGGGTTGGTCACCGGGGAGCTGTTTTTT
NA	NA	TRBJ1-1	TRBV27	CASSSTGYTEAFF	TGTGCCAGCAGTTCAACAGGGTACACTGAAGCTTTCTTT
NA	NA	TRBJ1-3	TRBV28	CASSSPTGSGNTIYF	TGTGCCAGCAGTTCGCCAACAGGTTCCGGAAACACCATATATTTT
NA	NA	TRBJ1-4	TRBV5-3	CARSLVPNEKLFF	TGTGCCAGAAGCTTGGTCCCCAATGAAAAACTGTTTTTT
NA	NA	TRBJ2-1	TRBV10-3	CAISDPGPRPYNEQFF	TGTGCCATCAGTGATCCGGGACCGCGCCCCTACAATGAGCAGTTCTTC
NA	TRBD2	TRBJ2-3	TRBV6-2/TRBV6-3	CASTPGGSTDTQYF	TGTGCCAGCACCCCGGGGGGGAGCACAGATACGCAGTATTTT
NA	NA	TRBJ1-6	TRBV19	CASSATLITNSPLHF	TGTGCCAGTAGTGCCACCCTGATTACTAATTCACCCCTCCACTTT
NA	TRBD2	TRBJ2-7	TRBV2	CASSRGGGPYEQYF	TGTGCCAGCAGTCGGGGGGGAGGGCCCTACGAGCAGTACTTC
NA	NA	TRBJ2-3	TRBV7-2	CASSLGPTDTQYF	TGTGCCAGCAGCTTGGGACCCACAGATACGCAGTATTTT
NA	NA	TRBJ2-7	TRBV5-6	CASSFGQAALGKEQYF	TGTGCCAGCAGCTTCGGCCAGGCGGCCCTGGGAAAGGAGCAGTACTTC
once	NA	TRBJ1-1	TRBV3-1/TRBV3-2	CASSQDRGATEAFF	TGTGCCAGCAGCCAAGATCGGGGGGCAACTGAAGCTTTCTTT
NA	NA	TRBJ2-1	TRBV5-1	CASSSLGPGDHYNEQFF	TGCGCCAGCAGCTCTCTCGGGCCCGGGGATCACTACAATGAGCAGTTCTTC
NA	TRBD1	TRBJ2-7	TRBV2	CASSEEKTGKQYF	TGTGCCAGCAGTGAAGAAAAGACAGGGAAGCAGTACTTC
few	TRBD1	TRBJ2-2	TRBV9	CASSPRDRKNTGELFF	TGTGCCAGCAGCCCCCGGGACAGGAAAAACACCGGGGAGCTGTTTTTT
NA	TRBD1	TRBJ1-2	TRBV5-6	CASSPGTGGDLVFGYTF	TGTGCCAGCAGCCCAGGGACAGGGGGGGACCTTGTCTTTGGCTACACCTTC
NA	TRBD1	TRBJ2-1	TRBV19	CASSIDGTGTNEQFF	TGTGCCAGTAGTATAGATGGGACAGGGACCAATGAGCAGTTCTTC
NA	NA	TRBJ1-1	TRBV15	CATSPEPRGTEAFF	TGTGCCACCAGCCCAGAACCCAGGGGCACTGAAGCTTTCTTT
NA	NA	TRBJ1-1	TRBV2	CASTREGTEAFF	TGTGCCAGCACGCGGGAGGGCACTGAAGCTTTCTTT
NA	TRBD1	TRBJ1-1	TRBV15	CATPGDRGHTEAFF	TGTGCCACCCCGGGGGACAGGGGCCACACTGAAGCTTTCTTT
NA	NA	TRBJ1-4	TRBV4-1	CASSQPRQNEKLFF	TGCGCCAGCAGCCAACCAAGACAGAATGAAAAACTGTTTTTT
NA	NA	TRBJ1-1	TRBV3-1/TRBV3-2	CASSPLLTVNTEAFF	TGTGCCAGCAGCCCCCTACTGACAGTGAACACTGAAGCTTTCTTT
NA	NA	TRBJ2-5	TRBV5-6	CASSPSRGSQETQYF	TGTGCCAGCAGCCCAAGTAGAGGTAGCCAAGAGACCCAGTACTTC
NA	TRBD2	TRBJ2-5	TRBV5-3	CARSLGTSGGAVATDQETQYF	TGTGCCAGAAGCTTGGGGACTAGCGGGGGGGCCGTCGCCACTGATCAAGAGACCCAGTACTTC
NA	NA	TRBJ1-1	TRBV29-1	CSAGTTEAFF	TGCAGCGCCGGGACCACTGAAGCTTTCTTT
NA	NA	TRBJ2-7	TRBV30	CAWRGAREWAYEQYF	TGTGCCTGGAGGGGGGCAAGGGAGTGGGCCTACGAGCAGTACTTC
NA	TRBD2	TRBJ2-3	TRBV7-9	CASSLIFSPSGSITDTQYF	TGTGCCAGCAGCTTAATTTTTTCCCCTAGCGGGAGTATCACAGATACGCAGTATTTT
NA	NA	TRBJ1-3	TRBV3-1/TRBV3-2	CASSQDSGAGNTIYF	TGTGCCAGCAGCCAAGATTCGGGAGCTGGAAACACCATATATTTT
NA	TRBD1	TRBJ2-7	TRBV3-1/TRBV3-2	CASSQRRDRSAEQYF	TGTGCCAGCAGCCAAAGGCGGGACAGGTCTGCCGAGCAGTACTTC
NA	NA	TRBJ1-5	TRBV2	CAGNNRVGNQPQHF	TGTGCCGGCAACAATAGGGTTGGCAATCAGCCCCAGCATTTT
NA	TRBD1	TRBJ1-2	TRBV29-1	CSVGGQGQYGYTF	TGCAGCGTTGGTGGACAGGGCCAATATGGCTACACCTTC
NA	TRBD1	TRBJ1-3	TRBV6-5	CASSPGQGGNTIYF	TGTGCCAGCAGTCCGGGACAGGGGGGAAACACCATATATTTT
NA	NA	TRBJ1-6	TRBV30	CATRGGSSYNSPLHF	TGTGCCACGAGAGGGGGGAGCTCCTATAATTCACCCCTCCACTTT
NA	NA	TRBJ2-7	TRBV5-6	CASSLAAAYEQYF	TGTGCCAGCAGCTTGGCGGCGGCGTACGAGCAGTACTTC
NA	TRBD1	TRBJ1-1	TRBV7-9	CASSFGQATNTEAFF	TGTGCCAGCAGCTTCGGACAGGCTACGAACACTGAAGCTTTCTTT
few	NA	TRBJ2-3	TRBV19	CASSFRVGTDTQYF	TGTGCCAGTAGTTTCCGGGTTGGGACAGATACGCAGTATTTT
NA	TRBD1	TRBJ1-3	TRBV5-4	CASSPRTGGNSGNTIYF	TGTGCCAGCAGCCCGAGGACAGGGGGTAACTCTGGAAACACCATATATTTT
NA	TRBD1	TRBJ1-1	TRBV7-8	CASSQQGASNTEAFF	TGTGCCAGCAGCCAACAGGGGGCATCCAACACTGAAGCTTTCTTT
NA	NA	TRBJ2-5	TRBV7-8	CASSFGRLRGQQETQYF	TGTGCCAGCAGCTTTGGTCGACTGAGAGGGCAACAAGAGACCCAGTACTTC
NA	NA	TRBJ2-4	TRBV3-1/TRBV3-2	CASSQDLENIQYF	TGTGCCAGCAGCCAAGACTTGGAAAACATTCAGTACTTC